This passage covers 32 T cell receptor beta chains from one sample sequenced in a study of T cell changes during pregnancy in multiple sclerosis. The table came from immunoSEQ multiplex PCR; TCRdb's copy has only in-frame clones and leaves some out. The repertoire holds roughly 27,000 clones, roughly 90% seen once, with around 8.1% in the top ten. The sequencing here drew on CD8+ T cells from peripheral blood mononuclear cells, taken in the second trimester of pregnancy. The source is a female donor with multiple sclerosis, enrolled in a pregnancy study.

The chain employs TRBV9 and TRBJ2-7; TRBD1 might be the D (5 bases). The germline CDR1 and CDR2 sequences are SGDLS and YYNGEE. Trimming pared 2 bases from V and 3 bases from J, leaving 18 bases between. CDR3 length: 16 amino acids. DNA of the CDR3: TGTGCCAGCAGCGTGAGCGCATCAGGGTTGGACTACGAGCAGTACTTC. Translated, it gives CASSVSASGLDYEQYF.

The CDR3 DNA follows: TGTGCCAGCACGCTAGCGGGGGTCACAGATACGCAGTATTTT. This encodes CASTLAGVTDTQYF. This chain uses TRBV2 with TRBJ2-3; 10 nucleotides agree with TRBD2. V was clipped by 7 bases and J by 2 bases; unmatched bases: 3. The CDR3 consists of 14 residues. Germline V gives CDR1 SNHLY, CDR2 FYNNEI. The full variable domain, with the rest looked up from reference TRBV2 and TRBJ2-3, is EPEVTQTPSHQVTQMGQEVILRCVPISNHLYFYWYRQILGQKVEFLVSFYNNEISEKSEIFDDQFSVERPDGSNFTLKIRSTKLEDSAMYFCASTLAGVTDTQYFGPGTRLTVL.

The chain combines TRBV4-1 with TRBJ2-1; TRBD2 matches at 7 bases. Unmatched junction bases numbered 10, after V lost 4 bases and J lost 4 bases. Germline lookup yields CDR1 MGHRA and CDR2 YSYEKL. This CDR3 spans 16 amino acids. CDR3 sequence: CASSLRAGNVYNEQFF. The CDR3 DNA is TGCGCCAGCAGCCTAAGAGCGGGGAACGTGTACAATGAGCAGTTCTTC.

The chain couples TRBV9 to TRBJ1-6; D unresolved. This CDR3 has 11 amino acids. Germline lookup yields CDR1 SGDLS and CDR2 YYNGEE. Trimming took off 3 bases at V and 12 bases at J, with 7 bases between the two ends. The CDR3 DNA reads TGTGCCAGCAGCGGCGGAGGACCCCTCCACTTT. It is translated as CASSGGGPLHF.

The chain carries TRBV15 and TRBJ1-4, with 10 bases identical to TRBD1. The V gene's germline CDR1 is LNHNV and CDR2 YYDKDF (reference sequence). The J segment lost 8 bases and the V segment lost 1 base, leaving 10 bases of the junction unmatched. This CDR3 has 17 amino acids. This CDR3 is CATSRARGQGLEEKLFF. The CDR3 coding sequence is TGTGCCACCAGCAGAGCCCGGGGACAGGGGTTGGAGGAAAAACTGTTTTTT.

The V gene is TRBV9, the J gene TRBJ2-2; the D gene is possibly TRBD2 (5 bases). CDR3 length equals 15 residues. Germline CDR1 and CDR2: SGDLS and YYNGEE. V shed 0 bases and J shed 0 bases, with 6 bases lying between them. The CDR3 DNA follows: TGTGCCAGCAGCGTAGGGACTGCGAACACCGGGGAGCTGTTTTTT. Protein sequence: CASSVGTANTGELFF.

This CDR3 reads CAWGSYNEQFF. As DNA, the CDR3 is TGTGCCTGGGGCAGCTACAATGAGCAGTTCTTC. The chain joins TRBV30 to TRBJ2-1; D is ambiguous. Germline CDR1 and CDR2: GTSNPN and SVGIG (reference sequence). The CDR3 runs to 11 residues. Between the trimmed V and J ends, which lost 5 bases and 3 bases, there was a span of 5 bases.

The chain combines TRBV25-1 with TRBJ2-1; 7 bases fit TRBD1. The CDR3 consists of 17 residues. The V gene's germline CDR1 is MGHDK and CDR2 SYGVNS. V lost 2 bases, J lost 4 bases, and 11 bases stayed unmatched. The CDR3 DNA follows: TGTGCCAGCAGTGAAGGGGTTGGGACAGAGGGGTACAATGAGCAGTTCTTC. Its translation: CASSEGVGTEGYNEQFF.

The rearrangement uses TRBV4-1 and TRBJ2-7; TRBD1 might be the D (5 bases). V was pared by 4 bases and J by 3 bases, with 10 bases between. The CDR3 is made up of 13 amino acids. The germline V gene has CDR1 MGHRA and CDR2 YSYEKL. CDR3 sequence reads: CASSPGIGYEQYF. CDR3 sequence (DNA): TGCGCCAGCAGCCCAGGGATCGGCTACGAGCAGTACTTC.

V is TRBV4-3 and J is TRBJ1-1, with D uncertain. V dropped 1 base and J dropped 7 bases, with 19 bases sitting between them. This CDR3 comprises 16 residues. Germline values: CDR1 LGHNA, CDR2 YSLEER. The CDR3 loop reads CASSQVSDRLDNEAFF. The CDR3 DNA reads TGCGCCAGCAGCCAAGTTTCCGACCGACTAGATAATGAAGCTTTCTTT.

The chain has TRBV2 and TRBJ2-4; 10 bases are a match to TRBD1. The ends lost 8 bases at V and 8 bases at J; junction bases unmatched: 15. Germline V gives CDR1 SNHLY, CDR2 FYNNEI. This CDR3 is built from 16 residues. CDR3 sequence reads: CASGGQRGTGDYIQYF. The CDR3 DNA is TGTGCCAGCGGCGGCCAGCGTGGGACAGGGGATTACATTCAGTACTTC. The whole variable domain, filled in from reference TRBV2 and TRBJ2-4, reads EPEVTQTPSHQVTQMGQEVILRCVPISNHLYFYWYRQILGQKVEFLVSFYNNEISEKSEIFDDQFSVERPDGSNFTLKIRSTKLEDSAMYFCASGGQRGTGDYIQYFGAGTRLSVL.

The V gene is TRBV27, the J gene TRBJ2-1, with no clear D. Germline CDR1 MNHEY, CDR2 SMNVEV (reference sequence). The CDR3 runs 14 residues. V lost 5 bases and J 4 bases, leaving 12 bases between the germline ends. CDR3 sequence reads: CASSPGFKYNEQFF. CDR3 coding DNA: TGTGCCAGCAGTCCCGGGTTTAAGTACAATGAGCAGTTCTTC.

The chain joins TRBV4-1 to TRBJ2-2; D may be TRBD2 (6 bases). Trimming took 4 bases from V and 4 from J, leaving 16 bases between them. This CDR3 contains 16 residues. The germline gives CDR1 MGHRA, CDR2 YSYEKL. This CDR3 reads CASSPRGLPGTGELFF. In DNA, the CDR3 is TGCGCCAGCAGCCCAAGGGGACTCCCTGGCACCGGGGAGCTGTTTTTT.

The CDR3 DNA is TGTGCCAGCAGTGTAGCAGGGGGCGCGGGCACAGATACGCAGTATTTT. Translating it yields CASSVAGGAGTDTQYF. The rearrangement links TRBV6-1 to TRBJ2-3; 8 bases line up with TRBD1. Looked up from germline, CDR1 is MNHNS and CDR2 is SASEGT. CDR3 length equals 16 residues. V gave up 4 bases and J gave up 1 base; unmatched junction bases: 7.

V usage is TRBV9 and J usage is TRBJ1-2; 9 bases align to TRBD1. The CDR3 spans 14 residues. CDR1 is SGDLS, CDR2 YYNGEE, per germline. V shed 2 bases, J shed 4 bases, and the junction held 3 bases outside the gene matches. The CDR3 DNA follows: TGTGCCAGCAGCGTGGGACAGGGACCCTATGGCTACACCTTC. Protein: CASSVGQGPYGYTF.

The V call is TRBV2, the J call TRBJ1-4; the D is unclear. The CDR3 runs to 12 residues. V gave up 8 bases and J gave up 6 bases, with 10 bases separating them. From germline, CDR1 is SNHLY and CDR2 FYNNEI. The CDR3 DNA reads as TGTGCCAGCGGGCAGTTCGATGAAAAACTGTTTTTT. Protein sequence: CASGQFDEKLFF. The full variable domain, in which reference TRBV2 and TRBJ1-4 provide the parts outside the CDR3, is EPEVTQTPSHQVTQMGQEVILRCVPISNHLYFYWYRQILGQKVEFLVSFYNNEISEKSEIFDDQFSVERPDGSNFTLKIRSTKLEDSAMYFCASGQFDEKLFFGSGTQLSVL.

The rearrangement joins TRBV4-3 to TRBJ1-2, with TRBD1 matching 7 bases. Germline CDR1 and CDR2: LGHNA and YSLEER. This CDR3 region has 15 residues. V lost 4 bases and J lost 6; bases outside the gene matches: 11. The CDR3 DNA follows: TGCGCCAGCAGCCGAATCCAGACAGGGCTGGATGGCTACACCTTC. It translates to CASSRIQTGLDGYTF.

This sequence joins TRBV9 and TRBJ1-1; D gene uncertain. Per the germline V gene, CDR1 is SGDLS and CDR2 is YYNGEE. The CDR3 runs to 15 residues. Between the trimmed V and J ends, which lost 0 bases and 1 base, there was a span of 10 bases. CDR3 coding DNA: TGTGCCAGCAGCGTAGGAGGAACCGGGAACACTGAAGCTTTCTTT. This codes for CASSVGGTGNTEAFF.

This chain links TRBV19 with TRBJ1-2, with a possible D match to TRBD1 (5 bases). The length of the CDR3 is 14 residues. The V end lost 5 bases, the J end lost 3 bases, and 13 bases lay between the germline ends. Germline V gives CDR1 LNHDA, CDR2 SQIVND (reference sequence). The CDR3 is CASSPWGVYYGYTF. The CDR3 coding sequence is TGTGCCAGTAGTCCGTGGGGCGTCTACTATGGCTACACCTTC.

The chain combines TRBV13 with TRBJ2-7; possible D gene TRBD2, 5 bases. Trimming removed 3 bases at V and 0 bases at J, with 12 bases between. This CDR3 comprises 15 residues. Germline CDR1 is PRHDT and CDR2 is FYEKMQ (reference sequence). CDR3 nucleotide sequence: TGTGCCAGCAGCTTGGGGAGTCATTTCTCCTACGAGCAGTACTTC. Protein product: CASSLGSHFSYEQYF.

V is TRBV4-1 and J is TRBJ2-2, with TRBD2 matching 13 bases. In germline, CDR1 is MGHRA, CDR2 YSYEKL. The CDR3 consists of 17 residues. V dropped 5 bases and J dropped 5; count of bases not matched to a gene: 8. CDR3 DNA: TGCGCCAGCAGCGGGCAAACTAGCGGGGGGGCGACCGGGGAGCTGTTTTTT. The encoded protein is CASSGQTSGGATGELFF.

V usage is TRBV19 and J usage is TRBJ1-1, with D possibly matching TRBD1 (5 bases). The CDR3 consists of 20 residues. The V end was cut by 6 bases, the J end by 2 bases, with 31 bases between. The germline V gene has CDR1 LNHDA and CDR2 SQIVND (reference sequence). The CDR3, as DNA: TGTGCCAGTAGCCCCCCCCTATCTTTTTCAGGGATTCCCTATAACACTGAAGCTTTCTTT. Its translation: CASSPPLSFSGIPYNTEAFF.

This clone appeared once. The chain is built from TRBV28 and TRBJ2-3, with 11 bases matching TRBD2. From germline, CDR1 is MDHEN and CDR2 SYDVKM. The CDR3 consists of 17 residues. Germline trimming cut 2 bases from V and 4 bases from J; bases unmatched to any gene: 8. Here the CDR3 DNA reads TGTGCCAGCAGTTTACCCCCTAGCGGGGGGTTTTCAGATACGCAGTATTTT. This codes for CASSLPPSGGFSDTQYF.

The chain links TRBV5-6 to TRBJ1-1; D possibly corresponds to TRBD1 (5 bases). Per the germline V gene, CDR1 is SGHDT and CDR2 is YYEEEE. V lost 3 bases to trimming and J lost 5 bases, with 17 bases between them. The CDR3 is 15 amino acids. CDR3 DNA: TGTGCCAGCAGCTCCCGACGGGGGAGAGGGACTGAAGCTTTCTTT. This gives the protein CASSSRRGRGTEAFF.

This chain links TRBV7-9 with TRBJ2-7, with 10 bases that match TRBD1. The CDR3 sequence is 16 residues long. V dropped 2 bases and J dropped 2; count of bases not matched to a gene: 6. The germline V gene encodes CDR1 SEHNR and CDR2 FQNEAQ (reference sequence). CDR3 sequence reads: CASSLPGQGVPYEQYF. CDR3 nucleotide sequence: TGTGCCAGCAGCTTACCCGGACAGGGGGTCCCCTACGAGCAGTACTTC. The complete variable domain, with remaining parts taken from reference TRBV7-9 and TRBJ2-7, reads DTGVSQNPRHKITKRGQNVTFRCDPISEHNRLYWYRQTLGQGPEFLTYFQNEAQLEKSRLLSDRFSAERPKGSFSTLEIQRTEQGDSAMYLCASSLPGQGVPYEQYFGPGTRLTVT.

The chain combines TRBV5-1 with TRBJ1-4; the D gene is possibly TRBD1 (6 bases). CDR3 size: 16 residues. The germline gives CDR1 SGHRS, CDR2 YFSETQ. The germline V and J ends were trimmed by 0 bases and 3 bases, with 12 bases remaining between them. In DNA form, the CDR3 reads TGCGCCAGCAGCTTGGGGCAGGGGTTATCTAATGAAAAACTGTTTTTT. Translation: CASSLGQGLSNEKLFF.

V gene TRBV6-6 combines with J gene TRBJ2-7, with 8 bases fitting TRBD1. The CDR3 is 13 amino acids. CDR1 is MNHNY, CDR2 SVGAGI, per germline (reference sequence). V gave up 8 bases and J gave up 2 bases; unmatched junction bases: 5. CDR3 in DNA: TGTGCCAGCCGGGGGACAGGAACCTACGAGCAGTACTTC. Its translation: CASRGTGTYEQYF.

The rearrangement joins TRBV28 to TRBJ1-5; no firm D call. Germline assignment: CDR1 MDHEN and CDR2 SYDVKM. The length of the CDR3 is 15 residues. V was shortened by 3 bases and J by 7 bases, with 16 bases between the two germline ends. CDR3: CASSFPGGFQQPQHF. The CDR3 region has the DNA TGTGCCAGCAGTTTCCCCGGAGGGTTTCAACAGCCCCAGCATTTT.

The chain uses TRBV28 and TRBJ1-4; 8 positions match TRBD1. Germline lookup yields CDR1 MDHEN and CDR2 SYDVKM. This CDR3 has 19 residues. The junction had 13 bases not matched to a gene; V was cut back by 4 bases and J by 0 bases. CDR3 region: CASSWPQGAVFATNEKLFF. In DNA, the CDR3 is TGTGCCAGCAGTTGGCCCCAGGGGGCCGTTTTTGCAACTAATGAAAAACTGTTTTTT.

The V gene is TRBV2, the J gene TRBJ2-1; TRBD2 is a possible D gene (6 bases). The CDR3 consists of 15 residues. Trimming took off 4 bases at V and 0 bases at J, with 10 bases between the two ends. CDR1 and CDR2 from the germline V gene are SNHLY and FYNNEI. The CDR3 bases are TGTGCCAGCAGTGGGGCGGGGAGCTCCTACAATGAGCAGTTCTTC. Translating it yields CASSGAGSSYNEQFF.

The chain employs TRBV7-6 and TRBJ1-1, with D unclear. The length of the CDR3 is 13 residues. The V gene lost 10 bases and the J gene lost 1 base, with 13 bases spanning the gap. Germline loops: CDR1 SGHVS, CDR2 FNYEAQ. The DNA of the CDR3 is TGTGCCACCGCTTTTGGAGAGAACACTGAAGCTTTCTTT. This codes for CATAFGENTEAFF.

The chain recombines TRBV29-1 with TRBJ1-1; D is undetermined. Germline CDR1 and CDR2: SQVTM and ANQGSEA. V lost 7 bases and J lost 2, with 17 bases in between. This CDR3 spans 14 amino acids. The CDR3 nucleotides are TGCAGCGCCCGACTTACATACGGTAACACTGAAGCTTTCTTT. Residues: CSARLTYGNTEAFF.